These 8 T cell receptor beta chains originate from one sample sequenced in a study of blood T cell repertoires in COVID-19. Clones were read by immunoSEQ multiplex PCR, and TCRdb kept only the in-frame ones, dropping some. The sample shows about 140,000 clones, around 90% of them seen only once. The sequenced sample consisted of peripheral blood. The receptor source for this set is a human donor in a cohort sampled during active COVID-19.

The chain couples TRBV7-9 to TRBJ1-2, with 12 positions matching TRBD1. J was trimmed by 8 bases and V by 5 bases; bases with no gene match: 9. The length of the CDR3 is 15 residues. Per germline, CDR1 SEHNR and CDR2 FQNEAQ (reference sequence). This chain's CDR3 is CASSPWDRGLSGYTF. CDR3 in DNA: TGTGCCAGCAGCCCATGGGACAGGGGGCTTTCGGGCTACACCTTC.

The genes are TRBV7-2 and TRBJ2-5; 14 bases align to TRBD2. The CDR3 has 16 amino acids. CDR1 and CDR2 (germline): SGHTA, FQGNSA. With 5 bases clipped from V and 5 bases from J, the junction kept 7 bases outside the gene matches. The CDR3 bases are TGTGCCAGCAGCGAAGGGACTAGCGGGGGATGGGAGACCCAGTACTTC. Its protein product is CASSEGTSGGWETQYF.

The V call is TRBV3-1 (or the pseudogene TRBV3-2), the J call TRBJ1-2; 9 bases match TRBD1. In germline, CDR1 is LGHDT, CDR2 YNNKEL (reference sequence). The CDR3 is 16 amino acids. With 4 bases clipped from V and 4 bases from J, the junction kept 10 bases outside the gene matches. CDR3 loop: CASSRSGTGLSYGYTF. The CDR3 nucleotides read TGTGCCAGCAGCCGGTCCGGGACAGGGCTTTCCTATGGCTACACCTTC.

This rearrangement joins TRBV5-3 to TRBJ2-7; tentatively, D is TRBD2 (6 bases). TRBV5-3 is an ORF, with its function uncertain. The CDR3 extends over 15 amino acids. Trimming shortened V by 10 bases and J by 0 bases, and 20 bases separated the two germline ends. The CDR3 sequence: CARPAGGARSYEQYF. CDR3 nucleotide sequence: TGTGCCCGCCCCGCAGGCGGGGCTCGCTCCTACGAGCAGTACTTC.

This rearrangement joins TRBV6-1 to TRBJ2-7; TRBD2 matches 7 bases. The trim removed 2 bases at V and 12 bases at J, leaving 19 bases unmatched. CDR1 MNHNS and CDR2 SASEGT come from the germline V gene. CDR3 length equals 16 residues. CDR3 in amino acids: CASSEKWSGGGPHRYF. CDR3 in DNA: TGTGCCAGCAGTGAAAAGTGGTCCGGGGGAGGGCCGCATCGGTACTTC.

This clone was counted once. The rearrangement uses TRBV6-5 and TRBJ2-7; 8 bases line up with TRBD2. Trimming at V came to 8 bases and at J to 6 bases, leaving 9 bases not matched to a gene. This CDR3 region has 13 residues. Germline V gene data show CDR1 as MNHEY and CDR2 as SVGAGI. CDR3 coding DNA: TGTGCCAGCGGTCGGGAGGGCGGGCTCGAGCAGTACTTC. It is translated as CASGREGGLEQYF.

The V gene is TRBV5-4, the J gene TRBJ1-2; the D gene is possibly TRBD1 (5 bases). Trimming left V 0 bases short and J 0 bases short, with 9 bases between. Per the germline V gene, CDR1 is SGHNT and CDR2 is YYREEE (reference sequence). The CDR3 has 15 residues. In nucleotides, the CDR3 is TGTGCCAGCAGCTTGGAATCGGGGGCTAACTATGGCTACACCTTC. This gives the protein CASSLESGANYGYTF.

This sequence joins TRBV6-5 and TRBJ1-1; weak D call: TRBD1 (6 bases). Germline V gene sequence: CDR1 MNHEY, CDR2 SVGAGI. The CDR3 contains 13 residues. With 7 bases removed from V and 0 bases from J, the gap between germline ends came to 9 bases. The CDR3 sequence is CASMDSMNTEAFF. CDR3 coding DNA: TGTGCCAGCATGGACAGCATGAACACTGAAGCTTTCTTT.